Listed below are T cell receptor beta chains from one sample, sequenced in a study of blood T cell repertoires in COVID-19. Profiled with immunoSEQ multiplex PCR; TCRdb holds only in-frame clones, not every one. The sample holds about 67,000 clones; around nine tenths are singletons and the top ten take roughly a fifth. Specimen: peripheral blood. The receptors shown here come from a woman older than 75 with acute or convalescent COVID-19. Each CDR3 is given with its conserved first and last residue. A D gene is named only where the DNA matches it firmly. Clone size is stated in some rows and not others, as once, few, many or a class when expanded.

>.|TRBJ2-7|.|TRBV28
CASSPGTTIYEQYF
TGTGCCAGCAGTCCCGGGACAACGATCTACGAGCAGTACTTC
>TRBD2|TRBJ2-3|.|TRBV7-9
CASSQGTSGRVGNTDTQYF
TGTGCCAGCAGCCAAGGGACTAGCGGGAGGGTTGGTAACACAGATACGCAGTATTTT
>.|TRBJ1-1|.|TRBV6-4
CASSVGIKNTEAFF
TGTGCCAGCAGTGTCGGGATCAAGAACACTGAAGCTTTCTTT
>.|TRBJ2-5|.|TRBV5-5
CASSLATRLGSEWKTQYF
TGTGCCAGCAGCTTGGCTACCAGACTAGGGTCGGAATGGAAGACCCAGTACTTC
>TRBD1|TRBJ1-2|.|TRBV15
CATSRDLGQGYGYTF
TGTGCCACCAGCAGAGATCTGGGACAGGGGTATGGCTACACCTTC
>.|TRBJ1-1|.|TRBV28
CASSPREATEAFF
TGTGCCAGCAGTCCCCGAGAGGCCACTGAAGCTTTCTTT
>.|TRBJ2-7|.|TRBV7-2
CASSLGAETLREQYF
TGTGCCAGCAGCTTAGGAGCGGAAACGCTGAGAGAGCAGTACTTC
>.|TRBJ1-1|.|TRBV21-1
CASSKVRGGTEAFF
TGTGCCAGCAGCAAAGTACGGGGGGGCACTGAAGCTTTCTTT
>TRBD2|TRBJ2-1|.|TRBV5-1
CASSSGLTSGTYNEQFF
TGCGCCAGCAGCTCGGGCCTTACTAGCGGAACCTACAATGAGCAGTTCTTC
>TRBD2|TRBJ2-1|.|TRBV27
CASSSPSGREYNEQFF
TGTGCCAGCAGTTCCCCTAGCGGGAGGGAGTACAATGAGCAGTTCTTC
>TRBD1|TRBJ1-1|once|TRBV6-1
CASSERQGMNTEAFF
TGTGCCAGCAGTGAGAGACAGGGGATGAACACTGAAGCTTTCTTT
>.|TRBJ2-1|once|TRBV7-9
CASSFPQYNEQFF
TGTGCCAGCAGCTTTCCACAGTACAATGAGCAGTTCTTC
>.|TRBJ1-6|.|TRBV2
CASSESGGPNSPLHF
TGTGCCAGCAGTGAAAGCGGGGGCCCGAATTCACCCCTCCACTTT
>.|TRBJ2-5|.|TRBV5-1
CASSLVGGRETQYF
TGCGCCAGCAGCTTGGTAGGGGGAAGAGAGACCCAGTACTTC
>.|TRBJ1-4|.|TRBV6-5
CASSRVFSAEKLFF
TGTGCCAGCAGCCGGGTCTTCAGCGCTGAAAAACTGTTTTTT
>TRBD1|TRBJ1-5|.|TRBV18
CASSLGTESNQPQHF
TGTGCCAGCTCTCTCGGGACAGAGAGCAATCAGCCCCAGCATTTT
>.|TRBJ1-3|.|TRBV7-9
CASSLSNSGNTIYF
TGTGCCAGCAGCTTAAGCAACTCTGGAAACACCATATATTTT
>TRBD2|TRBJ2-3|.|TRBV9
CASSPGSSGRTDTQYF
TGTGCCAGCAGCCCCGGGTCTAGCGGGCGCACAGATACGCAGTATTTT
>TRBD1|TRBJ1-6|.|TRBV19
CASTSDRGRDSPLHF
TGTGCCAGTACCTCGGACAGGGGAAGGGATTCACCCCTCCACTTT
>.|TRBJ2-7|.|TRBV28
CASSLQGVQYF
TGTGCCAGCAGTTTACAGGGCGTTCAGTACTTC
>TRBD1|TRBJ1-1|few|TRBV28
CASFFVQGGVIEAFF
TGTGCCAGTTTTTTCGTCCAGGGGGGTGTCATTGAAGCTTTCTTT
>.|TRBJ1-2|.|TRBV28
CASSLAGGANYGYTF
TGTGCCAGCAGCCTCGCCGGGGGAGCTAACTATGGCTACACCTTC
>TRBD1|TRBJ1-6|.|TRBV6-5
CASRDRGRSPLHF
TGTGCCAGCAGGGACAGGGGTCGTTCACCCCTCCACTTT